These 5 T cell receptor beta chains share one sample of origin, sequenced in a study of radiotherapy plus CTLA-4 blockade in lung cancer. Produced via immunoSEQ multiplex PCR; TCRdb's table is partial and in-frame only. Of roughly 90,000 clones listed, over 70% were seen once; the top ten hold around 4%. The specimen comprised peripheral blood, sampled from a patient treated with radiotherapy plus ipilimumab. The receptors come from a human donor with non-small cell lung cancer who had a partial response to radiotherapy plus ipilimumab. Some clones in this sample may be carry-over from other donors' samples.

The chain links TRBV28 to TRBJ2-3, with 10 bases fitting TRBD2. CDR1 and CDR2 from the germline V gene are MDHEN and SYDVKM. After removal of 3 bases from V and 6 bases from J, the junction contained 6 bases not matched to a gene. The CDR3 is 15 amino acids. DNA of the CDR3: TGTGCCAGCAGTTTTCAAAGCGGGGGGGCTGATACGCAGTATTTT. It codes for CASSFQSGGADTQYF.

This clone appeared a few times. J is TRBJ1-5 and V is TRBV2; maybe TRBD1 (5 bases). The CDR3 contains 16 residues. The germline CDR1 and CDR2 sequences are SNHLY and FYNNEI. Trimming stripped 3 bases from V and 0 bases from J, with 12 bases between. The CDR3 loop is CASSDPGGYSNQPQHF. CDR3 nucleotide sequence: TGTGCCAGCAGTGACCCGGGGGGTTATAGCAATCAGCCCCAGCATTTT.

V usage is TRBV2 and J usage is TRBJ1-5, with unresolved D. Germline loops: CDR1 SNHLY, CDR2 FYNNEI. This CDR3 comprises 14 residues. Trimming left V 9 bases short and J 2 bases short, with 14 bases between. The CDR3 DNA follows: TGTGCCAGTACGCGGGCTCTGGGCAATCAGCCCCAGCATTTT. Protein product: CASTRALGNQPQHF.

This chain joins TRBV19 and TRBJ1-1; D is unresolved. The V end was cut by 10 bases, the J end by 2 bases, with 20 bases between. The CDR3 loop spans 15 amino acids. Germline V gene sequence: CDR1 LNHDA, CDR2 SQIVND (reference sequence). The CDR3 sequence: CATREQPRRNTEAFF. In DNA form, the CDR3 reads TGTGCCACAAGGGAGCAGCCAAGACGTAACACTGAAGCTTTCTTT.

V is TRBV19 and J is TRBJ2-3; D not certain. Germline V gene lookup returns CDR1 LNHDA and CDR2 SQIVND (reference sequence). Trimming cost V 3 bases and J 0 bases, with 7 bases left between them. The CDR3 consists of 14 residues. The CDR3 DNA follows: TGTGCCAGTAGTATTCTCGGGAGCACAGATACGCAGTATTTT. Protein: CASSILGSTDTQYF.